This entry describes one T cell receptor (beta chain). The source of the sample is a study of cytomegalovirus exposure and HLA in healthy donors. PCR amplification relied on 60 Vbeta primers (plus 13 Jbeta primers). TCRdb keeps only in-frame clones here, not all; method: immunoSEQ multiplex PCR. The sample has roughly 190,000 clones, around 83% seen once. The germline CDR1 and CDR2 sequences are MNHNS and SASEGT. Trimming left V 1 base short and J 4 bases short, with 17 bases between. The CDR3 length is 16 residues. The sequencing input was PBMCs. The receptor was derived from a man between 35 and 55 years old in good health and CMV-seropositive. The chain joins TRBV6-1 to TRBJ2-7, with D hard to call. This CDR3 reads CASSEVVESARYEQYF. Written as DNA, the CDR3 is TGTGCCAGCAGTGAAGTAGTGGAGTCCGCCCGGTACGAGCAGTACTTC.